This T cell receptor beta chain was recovered during a study of naive and memory T cell subsets (dated by TCRdb to 2016 to 2017). A note on the overall study: The study applied an open-source, UMI-based TCR alpha and beta sequencing pipeline to sorted naive and memory peripheral blood T cell subsets. The results of the functional CMV T cell responses matched the IgG serology results in every case. RNA was DNase-treated and reverse transcribed with TCR constant-region primers, mostly using SuperScript III.

From the second PCR step on, the TCR alpha and beta chain libraries were amplified in separate reactions. CMV status of each donor was established by measuring IFNgamma production from CD4+ T cells after fresh PBMCs were stimulated overnight with CMV viral lysate. CD4 T cells were positively selected using Miltenyi beads, after which CD8 T cells were positively selected from the CD4-negative fraction. Cells were stained for CD3, CD4, CD8, CD45RA, CD27 and a live/dead dye and were sorted on a BD Aria II into four subsets based on CD45RA and CD27. Blood was obtained from a few healthy volunteers, and the blood from each volunteer was fractionated into CD4 and CD8 T cells and subsequently into four differentiation subsets. Around 130 ml of peripheral blood was collected from each donor, and PBMC were isolated from the blood using Ficoll-Paque PLUS density-gradient centrifugation. Sorted cells were lysed in RLT buffer, after which RNA was extracted using a Qiagen RNeasy kit and stored at -80 degrees C.

In its sample, this clonotype was seen many times. Its antigen target is currently unknown. Base-call qualities are not available, and no considerably larger clone is one nucleotide away. Overall results and qualifications from the work: RNA-based TCR counts may be influenced by expression changes linked to T cell activation and differentiation. Each clonotype was defined as a single alpha or beta chain sequence rather than as a paired alpha/beta receptor. A few larger clonotypes were present in naive repertoires, especially CD8 naive repertoires, and these clonotypes were possibly memory cells re-expressing CD45RA. Following error correction, more than 95% of naive TCR sequences occurred only once, which made naive abundance distributions much steeper than those of memory subsets. Gini index rose and Shannon and inverse Simpson diversity fell from naive through CM, EM and EMRA in both CD4 and CD8 cells. TCR abundance followed a power law whose exponent differed between naive and memory subsets but was consistent across the three individuals. The repertoire findings for the naive and memory subsets could not be validated against a ground truth because none was available.

Taken from the germline V gene (reference sequence), the CDR1 and CDR2 loops are SEHNR and FQNEAQ. Measured from the cysteine to the phenylalanine, the CDR3 is 17 residues long. CDR3 DNA only is kept here, 51 bases in frame from base 1. V and J are truncated by 7 bases and 4 bases respectively, leaving an intervening sequence of 24 bases. The method behind the library was UMI-ligation and nested PCR. The beta constant-region primer was an equimolar mix of two oligonucleotides covering both TRBC1 and TRBC2. Four rounds of PCR, combining the SP2 primer with nested alpha and beta constant-region primers, were used to amplify the ligated cDNA. A single-stranded oligonucleotide bearing the SP2 primer plus a 12-nucleotide UMI was ligated onto the 3' end of the cDNA by T4 RNA ligase 1. The ligation reaction was kept at 16 degrees C for about 19-24 hours. PCR2 was usually performed as a SYBR Green qPCR and halted at a preset threshold so that over-amplification would not occur. All purifications after the first were performed with Agencourt AMPure XP magnetic beads. Libraries were quantified by Qubit and checked on a TapeStation, with a main peak expected near 650 bp. Pooled libraries were sequenced on an Illumina MiSeq with v2 2x251 paired-end kits, typically giving about 0.85-2.3 million reads per sample. Each sample library was pooled at around 4 nM, and roughly 4.5-7% PhiX was included to improve cluster recognition. The authors' analysis ran thus. Using tag matching that tolerated one base-pair mismatch, Decombinator assigned V and J genes to FASTQ reads that had been processed by Demultiplexor. Collapsinator relied on UMIs to fix sequencing errors as well as frequency errors caused by PCR heterogeneity. CDR3Translator translated TCRs and extracted CDR3s from the conserved cysteine to the FGXG phenylalanine, flagging non-productive sequences. Gini, Shannon entropy and inverse Simpson indices were calculated on repertoires that had been subsampled to equal numbers of UMI-defined TCRs. Power-law fits to clonotype abundance distributions were performed by maximum likelihood within the linear range. For one naive CD8 sample, the pipeline and MIGEC produced similar UMI counts, unique TCR numbers and clonal distributions. One analysis removed from the naive repertoire any naive TCRs that were also found in any memory subset from the same donor. The repertoires were searched for roughly 7,900 CMV-associated CDR3 sequences that had been compiled from VDJdb and a published dataset. The public reads were quality trimmed at Q25 with fastp and then assembled into clones with MiXCR by TCRdb, keeping productive beta chains. For every CDR3 protein sequence, its rows merge into one entry that carries the most common genes and DNA. V and J calls and clone size were set by TCRdb, not the authors. For this sample there are tens of thousands of distinct CDR3 sequences; approximately 9.2% appear just once. The ten top clones hold over 0.95% of the sample.

This receptor chain uses TRBV7-9 and TRBJ2-3; tentative D gene TRBD2, with 6 bases matching. This clonotype was sampled from a human donor in good health. Input material: naive CD8+ T cells from blood. In light of the paper, this sample's cell subset or site label describes: naive T cells, CD45RA high CD27+. This receptor carries the CDR3 CASTSPRDSRRADTQYF. Read as DNA, the sequence is TGTGCCAGCACCTCACCCCGGGACTCTCGAAGGGCAGATACGCAGTATTTT.